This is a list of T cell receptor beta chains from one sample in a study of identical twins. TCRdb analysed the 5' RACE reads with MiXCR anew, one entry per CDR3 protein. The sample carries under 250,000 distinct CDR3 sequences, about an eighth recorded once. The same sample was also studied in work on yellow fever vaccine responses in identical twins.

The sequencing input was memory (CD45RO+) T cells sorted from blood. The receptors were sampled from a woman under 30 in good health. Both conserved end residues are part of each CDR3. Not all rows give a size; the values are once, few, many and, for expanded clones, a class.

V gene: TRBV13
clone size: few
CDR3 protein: CASSHGTGVEQYF

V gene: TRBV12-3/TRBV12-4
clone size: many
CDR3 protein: CASSLSSKAKNIQYF

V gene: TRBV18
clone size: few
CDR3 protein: CASSPGTSGGTGELFF

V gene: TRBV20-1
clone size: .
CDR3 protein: CSETGLVKYEQYF

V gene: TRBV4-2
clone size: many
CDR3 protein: CASSQDPGTTRNEQFF

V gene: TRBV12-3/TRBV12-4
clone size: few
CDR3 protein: CASTLGRRALSSGANVLTF

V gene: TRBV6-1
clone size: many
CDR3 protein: CASSPRGFNTEAFF

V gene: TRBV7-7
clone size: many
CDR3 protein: CASSLRTSGPNTGELFF

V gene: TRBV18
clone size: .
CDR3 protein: CASSEGGGSYEQYF

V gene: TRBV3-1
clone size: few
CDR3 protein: CASSPRQGDQPQHF

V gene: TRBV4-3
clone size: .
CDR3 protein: CASSRSTGQGRETQYF

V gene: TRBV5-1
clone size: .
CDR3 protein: CASSRGLAGAEQYF

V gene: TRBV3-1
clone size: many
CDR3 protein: CASSLHGASGQAYNEQFF

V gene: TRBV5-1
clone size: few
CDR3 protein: CASSIGLAGGYNEQFF

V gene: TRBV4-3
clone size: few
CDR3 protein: CASSQTPGETQYF

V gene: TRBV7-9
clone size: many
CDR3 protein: CASSRGGPTNEKLFF

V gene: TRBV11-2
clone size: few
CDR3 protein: CASSSQRGGSNEQFF

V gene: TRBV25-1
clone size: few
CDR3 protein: CASSESGQGDPYEQYF

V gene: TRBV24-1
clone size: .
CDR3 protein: CAAFYFFGGVTSGRPYTGELFF

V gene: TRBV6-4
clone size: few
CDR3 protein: CASSDGADQEEQYF

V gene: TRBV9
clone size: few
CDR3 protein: CASSVELEYYNEQFF

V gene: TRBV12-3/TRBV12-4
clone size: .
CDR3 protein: CASSFKEGTEAFF

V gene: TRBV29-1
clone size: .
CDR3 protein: CSVGQAAEQFF

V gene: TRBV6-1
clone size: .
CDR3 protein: CASSHAFGETQYF

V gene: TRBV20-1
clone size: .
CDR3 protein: CSAPDTSTYEQYF

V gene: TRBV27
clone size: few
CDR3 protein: CASSRRAGGPSAYNEQFF

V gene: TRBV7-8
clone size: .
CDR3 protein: CASTMEGRLGYNEQFF

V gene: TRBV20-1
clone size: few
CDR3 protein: CSATSLMLAANTGELFF

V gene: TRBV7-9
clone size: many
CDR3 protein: CASSLGGDSYGYTF

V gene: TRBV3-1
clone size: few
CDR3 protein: CASSRGKTQYF

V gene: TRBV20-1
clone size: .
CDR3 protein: CSAGRKGNKQFF

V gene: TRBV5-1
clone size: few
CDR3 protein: CASSLRGQDEKLFF

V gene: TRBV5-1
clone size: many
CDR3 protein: CASSFVSGAWNTGELFF